This T cell receptor (beta chain) was profiled in a study of cytomegalovirus exposure and HLA in healthy donors. Whole-study findings and limits: Using the classifier, cytomegalovirus status was reportedly diagnosed with high specificity and sensitivity.

Primers: 60 Vbeta forward and 13 Jbeta reverse. Assay: immunoSEQ multiplex PCR; the TCRdb copy retains only in-frame clones and omits some. The sample contains roughly 200,000 clones, around 64% of which appear only once. This clone occurred a few times. The antigen is undetermined. The V segment lost 4 bases and the J segment 6 bases; nucleotides outside the gene matches: 10. The germline V gene encodes CDR1 SGHTA and CDR2 FQGNSA. The CDR3 length is 15 residues. This clonotype was sampled from a man aged 35-49 years in good health and CMV-seropositive. The specimen sequenced was PBMCs. This chain connects TRBV7-2 to TRBJ2-3; 7 bases agree with TRBD2. CDR3 amino acids: CASSSREGHRDTQYF. The CDR3 bases are TGTGCCAGCAGCTCCAGGGAGGGCCACCGGGATACGCAGTATTTT. The whole variable domain, remainder taken from reference TRBV7-2 and TRBJ2-3, is GAGVSQSPSNKVTEKGKDVELRCDPISGHTALYWYRQSLGQGLEFLIYFQGNSAPDKSGLPSDRFSAERTGGSVSTLTIQRTQQEDSAVYLCASSSREGHRDTQYFGPGTRLTVL.